These T cell receptor beta chains were read from a single sample in a study of PD-1 blockade in mismatch repair-deficient tumors. Assay used: immunoSEQ multiplex PCR; TCRdb lists only in-frame clones, some missing. The sample lists some 10,000 clones; around nine tenths were seen once. Their target antigens are unknown. The sequenced sample was cells cultured in vitro, obtained from a patient treated with pembrolizumab. The receptors originated from an adult with mismatch repair-deficient cancer. The CDR3 runs from the conserved cysteine through the conserved F or W. Fields, in order: V gene, D gene, J gene, clone size, CDR3 DNA, CDR3 protein. The D gene is left open where the match is weak. Part of the rows lack a size; the others show once, few, many or a class for expanded clones.

V: TRBV7-3
D: .
J: TRBJ2-7
size: .
DNA: TGTGCCAGCAGCTTTCGGGCTGGGGGGATGCCGTACGAGCAGTACTTC
CDR3: CASSFRAGGMPYEQYF

V: TRBV5-1
D: TRBD2
J: TRBJ2-5
size: .
DNA: TGCGCCAGCAGCCTTTGGACTAGCGGGAGAGGAGAGACCCAGTACTTC
CDR3: CASSLWTSGRGETQYF

V: TRBV11-2
D: TRBD2
J: TRBJ2-7
size: .
DNA: TGTGCCAGCAGCCCGATTAGCGGGAGGGCCGGTTTGTACGAGCAGTACTTC
CDR3: CASSPISGRAGLYEQYF

V: TRBV28
D: TRBD2
J: TRBJ2-1
size: .
DNA: TGTGCCAGCAGTAGCCTAGCGGTCAAATACAATGAGCAGTTCTTC
CDR3: CASSSLAVKYNEQFF

V: TRBV27
D: .
J: TRBJ1-5
size: .
DNA: TGTGCCAGCAGTCCACTGCTTGGGGGCGGTCAGCCCCAGCATTTT
CDR3: CASSPLLGGGQPQHF

V: TRBV28
D: .
J: TRBJ2-2
size: .
DNA: TGTGCCAGCAATCCAGCGAACACCGGGGAGCTGTTTTTT
CDR3: CASNPANTGELFF

V: TRBV5-1
D: TRBD2
J: TRBJ2-1
size: .
DNA: TGCGCCAGCAGCTTGGTGGTAGCGGGGCTTAATGAGCAGTTCTTC
CDR3: CASSLVVAGLNEQFF

V: TRBV2
D: .
J: TRBJ2-2
size: .
DNA: TGTGCCAGCAGTGGTCAGGGTTCCGGGGAGCTGTTTTTT
CDR3: CASSGQGSGELFF

V: TRBV5-6
D: .
J: TRBJ1-4
size: .
DNA: TGTGCCAGCAGCTTGTTTCAGGCACCTAATGAAAAACTGTTTTTT
CDR3: CASSLFQAPNEKLFF

V: TRBV19
D: TRBD1
J: TRBJ1-6
size: .
DNA: TGTGCCAGTAGCAAGACCGGGACAGGGTCCTATTCACCCCTCCACTTT
CDR3: CASSKTGTGSYSPLHF

V: TRBV5-1
D: TRBD1
J: TRBJ2-7
size: .
DNA: TGCGCCAGCAGCTTGGGACAGGGAATCTACGAGCAGTACTTC
CDR3: CASSLGQGIYEQYF

V: TRBV2
D: .
J: TRBJ1-4
size: .
DNA: TGTGCCAGCAGGTCCCAGGGAGGGGGGAATGAAAAACTGTTTTTT
CDR3: CASRSQGGGNEKLFF

V: TRBV27
D: .
J: TRBJ2-1
size: .
DNA: TGTGCCAGCAGTTTTAGGGGGGGCTCCTACAATGAGCAGTTCTTC
CDR3: CASSFRGGSYNEQFF

V: TRBV11-1
D: .
J: TRBJ2-7
size: .
DNA: TGTGCCAGCAGGGAAGGGCCCTACGAGCAGTACTTC
CDR3: CASREGPYEQYF

V: TRBV2
D: .
J: TRBJ1-5
size: few
DNA: TGTGCCAGCAGGCCCGACAGTAGCAATCAGCCCCAGCATTTT
CDR3: CASRPDSSNQPQHF

V: TRBV5-6
D: TRBD1
J: TRBJ1-4
size: .
DNA: TGTGCCAGCAGCTTGAGGGACAGCGACGAAAAACTGTTTTTT
CDR3: CASSLRDSDEKLFF

V: TRBV2
D: TRBD1
J: TRBJ1-4
size: once
DNA: TGTGCCATCAACAGGGGGCAGGGTGAAAAACTGTTTTTT
CDR3: CAINRGQGEKLFF

V: TRBV19
D: .
J: TRBJ1-1
size: .
DNA: TGTGCCAGTACCCAAATGACTAGTAACACTGAAGCTTTCTTT
CDR3: CASTQMTSNTEAFF

V: TRBV5-1
D: .
J: TRBJ1-4
size: .
DNA: TGCGCCAGCAGCTTGGCTGGGGCAAGTGAAAAACTGTTTTTT
CDR3: CASSLAGASEKLFF

V: TRBV30
D: .
J: TRBJ2-1
size: .
DNA: TGTGCCTGGAGTGTTGGCGTGGCCTACAATGAGCAGTTCTTC
CDR3: CAWSVGVAYNEQFF

V: TRBV18
D: .
J: TRBJ2-3
size: .
DNA: TGTGCCAGCTCACCTGAGCTATTAGTCCGAGATACGCAGTATTTT
CDR3: CASSPELLVRDTQYF

V: TRBV5-6
D: .
J: TRBJ2-7
size: .
DNA: TGTGCCAGCAGCTTCGTAGCGGCAAGCTACGAGCAGTACTTC
CDR3: CASSFVAASYEQYF

V: TRBV7-9
D: .
J: TRBJ2-3
size: .
DNA: TGTGCCAGCAGCAGGGGGGGCGATACGCAGTATTTT
CDR3: CASSRGGDTQYF

V: TRBV7-6
D: .
J: TRBJ2-2
size: once
DNA: TGTGCCAGCAGCTCGAGGTCAGGGTATACCGGGGAGCTGTTTTTT
CDR3: CASSSRSGYTGELFF

V: TRBV10-3
D: .
J: TRBJ2-7
size: .
DNA: TGTGCCATCAGTGAGTCCGCCTCGGGACAAAACTACGAGCAGTACTTC
CDR3: CAISESASGQNYEQYF

V: TRBV5-1
D: .
J: TRBJ1-1
size: .
DNA: TGCGCCAGCAGACGCGACAGATCTGAAGCTTTCTTT
CDR3: CASRRDRSEAFF

V: TRBV5-1
D: .
J: TRBJ1-1
size: .
DNA: TGCGCCAGCAGCCTTAACGGGGGGGACGGCACTGAAGCTTTCTTT
CDR3: CASSLNGGDGTEAFF

V: TRBV11-3
D: .
J: TRBJ2-3
size: .
DNA: TGTGCCAGCAGCTTAGATCTCGGCAGGGGAGATACGCAGTATTTT
CDR3: CASSLDLGRGDTQYF

V: TRBV18
D: .
J: TRBJ2-3
size: .
DNA: TGTGCCAGCTCTCCCAGGACTAGCACAGATACGCAGTATTTT
CDR3: CASSPRTSTDTQYF

V: TRBV28
D: TRBD1
J: TRBJ2-5
size: .
DNA: TGTGCCAGCAGTGGGACAGGGGATATTGAGACCCAGTACTTC
CDR3: CASSGTGDIETQYF

V: TRBV19
D: .
J: TRBJ2-7
size: .
DNA: TGTGCCAGTAGTATGGTGGGAGTATCGGTAGAGCAGTACTTC
CDR3: CASSMVGVSVEQYF

V: TRBV10-3
D: TRBD2
J: TRBJ2-1
size: .
DNA: TGTGCCATCAGTGGTGGCGGGAGCTCCTACAATGAGCAGTTCTTC
CDR3: CAISGGGSSYNEQFF

V: TRBV19
D: .
J: TRBJ1-1
size: .
DNA: TGTGCCAGTAGTACTCTACCAGACACTGAAGCTTTCTTT
CDR3: CASSTLPDTEAFF

V: TRBV9
D: .
J: TRBJ2-3
size: .
DNA: TGTGCCAGCAGCGTAGGAGGGGATACGCAGTATTTT
CDR3: CASSVGGDTQYF

V: TRBV5-5
D: .
J: TRBJ1-2
size: .
DNA: TGTGCCAGCAGCTTAGGGGTGGAAGCTAACTATGGCTACACCTTC
CDR3: CASSLGVEANYGYTF

V: TRBV9
D: .
J: TRBJ2-3
size: .
DNA: TGTGCCAGCAGCGTAGGCTTAGGGGTTGCAGATACGCAGTATTTT
CDR3: CASSVGLGVADTQYF

V: TRBV27
D: .
J: TRBJ1-4
size: few
DNA: TGTGCCAGCAGTTTTTCGGGGTCAGGGCATGAAAAACTGTTTTTT
CDR3: CASSFSGSGHEKLFF

V: TRBV18
D: TRBD2
J: TRBJ2-1
size: .
DNA: TGTGCCAGCTCTCGGGGACTAGCGGGAGTTGGAGGTTACAATGAGCAGTTCTTC
CDR3: CASSRGLAGVGGYNEQFF

V: TRBV29-1
D: .
J: TRBJ2-1
size: .
DNA: TGCGGCATTGGTCGGGAAGAGCAGTTCTTC
CDR3: CGIGREEQFF

V: TRBV11-3
D: TRBD1
J: TRBJ2-5
size: .
DNA: TGTGCCAGCAGTTCTAGACAGGGTCCAAAGACCCAGTACTTC
CDR3: CASSSRQGPKTQYF

V: TRBV4-1
D: TRBD1
J: TRBJ1-1
size: .
DNA: TGCGCCAGCAGCCAAGCCGGGACAGGGGGCCGCGGCACTGAAGCTTTCTTT
CDR3: CASSQAGTGGRGTEAFF

V: TRBV6-5
D: .
J: TRBJ2-7
size: medium-sized
DNA: TGTGCCAGCAGACACCGGGACTCCTACGAGCAGTACTTC
CDR3: CASRHRDSYEQYF

V: TRBV11-2
D: .
J: TRBJ1-1
size: .
DNA: TGTGCCAGCAGCTTAGACTGGGTTATGAACACTGAAGCTTTCTTT
CDR3: CASSLDWVMNTEAFF

V: TRBV19
D: TRBD2
J: TRBJ2-7
size: .
DNA: TGTGCCAGTAGTATTCAGGGACTAGCGTTCTACGAGCAGTACTTC
CDR3: CASSIQGLAFYEQYF

V: TRBV19
D: .
J: TRBJ2-1
size: .
DNA: TGTGCCAGTAGTATTCGGGGTAATTATGAGCAGTTCTTC
CDR3: CASSIRGNYEQFF

V: TRBV14
D: .
J: TRBJ1-3
size: .
DNA: TGTGCCAGCAGCCAAGCCCGTGGACAGTACGGATTCTCTGGAAACACCATATATTTT
CDR3: CASSQARGQYGFSGNTIYF

V: TRBV21-1
D: .
J: TRBJ1-6
size: .
DNA: TGTGCCAGCGCAACCGGGACAGAGGCAAATTCACCCCTCCACTTT
CDR3: CASATGTEANSPLHF

V: TRBV5-1
D: TRBD1
J: TRBJ1-1
size: .
DNA: TGCGCCAGCAGCTCGGGGGACAGTCGGCCGAACACTGAAGCTTTCTTT
CDR3: CASSSGDSRPNTEAFF

V: TRBV6-5
D: .
J: TRBJ1-6
size: .
DNA: TGTGCCAGCAGTTACTCGGGATCTTTCTATAATTCACCCCTCCACTTT
CDR3: CASSYSGSFYNSPLHF

V: TRBV6-5
D: .
J: TRBJ2-1
size: .
DNA: TGTGCCAGCAGTTACTCGCGCCCTGGAAATGAGCAGTTCTTC
CDR3: CASSYSRPGNEQFF

V: TRBV6-5
D: .
J: TRBJ2-2
size: .
DNA: TGTGCCAGCAGTTACGATACCACCGGGGAGCTGTTTTTT
CDR3: CASSYDTTGELFF

V: TRBV7-9
D: TRBD2
J: TRBJ2-7
size: .
DNA: TGTGCTCAAATTAGCGGGAACAACGAGCAGTACTTC
CDR3: CAQISGNNEQYF

V: TRBV4-2
D: .
J: TRBJ2-1
size: .
DNA: TGTGCCAGCAGCCAAGATTTTGGCGACAATGAGCAGTTCTTC
CDR3: CASSQDFGDNEQFF

V: TRBV25-1
D: .
J: TRBJ1-1
size: .
DNA: TGTGCCAGCAGTGGGGGGGGGAGAACTGAAGCTTTCTTT
CDR3: CASSGGGRTEAFF

V: TRBV5-4
D: TRBD1
J: TRBJ2-1
size: once
DNA: TGTGCCAGCAGCACCCGGACAGGGGGCAGGTACAATGAGCAGTTCTTC
CDR3: CASSTRTGGRYNEQFF